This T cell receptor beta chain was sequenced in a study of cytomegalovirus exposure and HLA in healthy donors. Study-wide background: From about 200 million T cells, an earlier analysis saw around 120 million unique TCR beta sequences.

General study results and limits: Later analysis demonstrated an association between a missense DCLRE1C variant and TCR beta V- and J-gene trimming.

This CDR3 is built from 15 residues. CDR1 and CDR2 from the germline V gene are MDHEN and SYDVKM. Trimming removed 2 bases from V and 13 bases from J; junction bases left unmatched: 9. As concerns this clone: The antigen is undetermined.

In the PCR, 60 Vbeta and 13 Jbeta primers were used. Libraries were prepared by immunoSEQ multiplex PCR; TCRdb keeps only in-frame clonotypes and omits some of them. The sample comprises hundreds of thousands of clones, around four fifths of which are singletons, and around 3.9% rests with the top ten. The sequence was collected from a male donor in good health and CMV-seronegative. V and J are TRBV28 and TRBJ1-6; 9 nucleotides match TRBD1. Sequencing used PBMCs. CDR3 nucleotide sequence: TGTGCCAGCAGTTTACCTCCGGGACAGGGAGATCCCCTCCACTTT. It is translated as CASSLPPGQGDPLHF.